This T cell receptor (beta chain) was profiled in a study of T cells after yellow fever vaccination (dated by TCRdb to the late 2010s). Background for the entire study: The SMART-Seq v4 Ultra Low Input RNA kit was used to prepare libraries from fractions with low cell numbers. To follow T-cell clones before and after both primary and booster YFV17D yellow fever vaccination, bulk TCR alpha and beta repertoires underwent longitudinal sequencing. The cohort comprised two healthy male donors, one aged 18 to 30 and one aged 30 to 40 years. Bulk PBMC replicates and cell subsets were isolated from blood drawn at multiple timepoints before and after both primary and secondary immunization. Broad study findings and their caveats: The secondary T-cell response was weaker than the primary response but faster, peaking on day 5 instead of day 15. After the booster, most of the clones that had expanded following primary vaccination were detected again (around 97% of CD4 and roughly 90% of CD8), which suggests that memory was broadly maintained. Computational filtering was needed because FACS-sorted repertoires could contain abundant contaminating clonotypes from the bulk population. A small fraction of clonotypes showed up in both the CD4 and CD8 compartments, probably as a result of convergent recombination. The study included only two donors, which limits how far the findings can be generalized.

Measured from the cysteine to the phenylalanine, the CDR3 is 15 residues long. Of all the DNA, just the CDR3 is kept, 45 bases in frame from base 1. CDR1 is given as SGDLS and CDR2 as YYNGEE, both from the germline V gene. At the junction V is shortened by 4 bases and J by 2 bases, with 14 bases in between. This clonotype appeared a single time. Its antigen remains undetermined. No quality values exist for individual bases; no much larger clone is one base distant. One read yields weak evidence. The run used an Illumina NovaSeq 6000. TCR cDNA was synthesized by 5'RACE template switching, through which a universal primer site and unique molecular identifiers were introduced. Priming for cDNA synthesis came from both the TCR alpha and TCR beta constant segments. Two PCR steps were used to amplify libraries, with sample barcodes and sequencing adapters being added in the second step. Libraries were sequenced on Illumina HiSeq 2500 (2x100 bp) or NovaSeq (2x150 bp). Per the original workflow: Reads were demultiplexed and collapsed into UMI consensus sequences with MIGEC, and V(D)J alignment was performed with MiXCR. Vaccine-responding clonotypes were defined with edgeR using replicate PBMC samples, requiring FDR below 0.01 and a log2 fold change above 5 up to day 15. Each bulk clonotype was labeled CD4 or CD8 based on which sequenced repertoire, CD4 or CD8, contained the clonotype at higher abundance. TCRdb reran the public reads through fastp at Q25 and MiXCR, keeping productive beta chains. Each entry merges the rows of one CDR3 protein and shows their most common DNA and genes. It is TCRdb's table, rather than the study itself, that gives the V and J calls and clone size. This sample has about 340,000 distinct CDR3 sequences in its table, and about 12% of those were observed once. The ten most abundant clones make up 2.5% to 3.5% of the sample.

Explained via the paper, the treatment or condition label denotes: live attenuated yellow fever vaccine strain. PBMCs were isolated from peripheral blood using a standard Ficoll-Paque protocol. Dynabeads CD4 and CD8 positive selection kits were used to isolate the CD4 and CD8 T-cell fractions. RNA was extracted with TriZol from bulk PBMCs, CD4 and CD8 fractions, and dextramer-positive and dextramer-negative fractions. The source is a man aged 18-30 years who received the YFV17D yellow fever vaccine. The sequencing used CD4+ T cells sorted from PBMCs, collected 15 days after the yellow fever booster vaccination. This sequence uses TRBV9 and TRBJ2-3; the D gene is perhaps TRBD2, from 6 matching bases. The bases read TGTGCCAGCAGCAATAGCGGTCCCCCCACAGATACGCAGTATTTT. It encodes CASSNSGPPTDTQYF.